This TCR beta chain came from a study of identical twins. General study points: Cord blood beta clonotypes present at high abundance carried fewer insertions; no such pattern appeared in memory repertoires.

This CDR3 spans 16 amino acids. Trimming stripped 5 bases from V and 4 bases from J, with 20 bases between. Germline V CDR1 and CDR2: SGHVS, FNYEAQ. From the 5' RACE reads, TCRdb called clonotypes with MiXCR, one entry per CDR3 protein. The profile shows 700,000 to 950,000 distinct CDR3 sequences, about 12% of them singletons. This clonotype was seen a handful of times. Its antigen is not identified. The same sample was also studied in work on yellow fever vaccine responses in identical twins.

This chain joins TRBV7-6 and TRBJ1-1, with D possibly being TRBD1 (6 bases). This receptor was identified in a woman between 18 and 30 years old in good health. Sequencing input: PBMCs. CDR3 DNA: TGTGCCAGCAGCCGGGATAGGGGGGAATTGGGCACTGAAGCTTTCTTT. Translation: CASSRDRGELGTEAFF.